This T cell receptor beta chain comes out of a study of blood T cell repertoires in COVID-19. Overall study context: Spain, Italy and the United States supplied samples that represented acute and convalescent COVID-19.

This CDR3 is 13 amino acids long. CDR1 is SGHRS and CDR2 is YFSETQ in the germline V gene. V dropped 7 bases and J dropped 4; count of bases not matched to a gene: 7. Original analysis: Nucleated cell counts were estimated from reference gene primer amplification. Here immunoSEQ multiplex PCR was the method, and the copy in TCRdb shows in-frame clones only, minus some. V and J calls and clone size come straight from that table; D and trimming were deduced from the DNA. This table has about 230,000 clones, 80% to 90% appearing once. This clonotype was sampled from a man aged 45 to 65 with COVID-19, enrolled during active disease. V gene TRBV5-1 combines with J gene TRBJ1-1; TRBD1 aligns across 7 bases. Sequencing was performed on peripheral blood. CDR3 sequence: CASSQGIGTEAFF. DNA for the CDR3: TGCGCCAGCTCACAGGGGATCGGCACTGAAGCTTTCTTT.